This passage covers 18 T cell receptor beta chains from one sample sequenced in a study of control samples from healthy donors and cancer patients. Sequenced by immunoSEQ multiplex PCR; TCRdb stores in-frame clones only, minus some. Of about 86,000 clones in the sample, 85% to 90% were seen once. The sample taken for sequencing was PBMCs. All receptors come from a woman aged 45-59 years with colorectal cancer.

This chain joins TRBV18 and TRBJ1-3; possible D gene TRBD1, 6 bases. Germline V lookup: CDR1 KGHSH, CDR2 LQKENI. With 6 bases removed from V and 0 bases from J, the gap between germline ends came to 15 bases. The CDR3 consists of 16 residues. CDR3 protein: CASSFSMDSSGNTIYF. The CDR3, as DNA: TGTGCCAGCTCCTTCAGTATGGACAGCTCTGGAAACACCATATATTTT.

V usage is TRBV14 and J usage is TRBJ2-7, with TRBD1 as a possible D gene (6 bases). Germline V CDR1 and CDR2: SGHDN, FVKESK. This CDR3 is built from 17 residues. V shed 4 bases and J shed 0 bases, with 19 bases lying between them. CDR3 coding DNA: TGTGCCAGCAGCCCTGGCGGTGGGGGACAATCCTCCTACGAGCAGTACGTC. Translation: CASSPGGGGQSSYEQYV.

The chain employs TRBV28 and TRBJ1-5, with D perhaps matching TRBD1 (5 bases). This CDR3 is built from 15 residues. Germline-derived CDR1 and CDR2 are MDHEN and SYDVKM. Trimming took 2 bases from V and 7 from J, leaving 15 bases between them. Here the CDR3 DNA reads TGTGCCAGCAGTTTAGGGGCCCTGGGGGGGCAGCCCCAGCATTTT. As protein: CASSLGALGGQPQHF.

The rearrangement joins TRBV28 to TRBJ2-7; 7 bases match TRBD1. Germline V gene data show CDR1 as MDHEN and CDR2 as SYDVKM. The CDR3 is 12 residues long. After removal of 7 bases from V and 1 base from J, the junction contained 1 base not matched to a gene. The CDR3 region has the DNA TGTGCCAGCACAGGGGGATCCTACGAGCAGTACGTC. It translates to CASTGGSYEQYV.

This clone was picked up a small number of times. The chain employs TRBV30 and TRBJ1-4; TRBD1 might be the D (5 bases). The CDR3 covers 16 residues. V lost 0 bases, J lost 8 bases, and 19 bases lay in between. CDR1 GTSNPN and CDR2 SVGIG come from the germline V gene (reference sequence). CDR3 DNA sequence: TGTGCCTGGAGTGTTGGGCAGGGAAGTATTAAGGAAAAACTGTTTTTT. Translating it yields CAWSVGQGSIKEKLFF.

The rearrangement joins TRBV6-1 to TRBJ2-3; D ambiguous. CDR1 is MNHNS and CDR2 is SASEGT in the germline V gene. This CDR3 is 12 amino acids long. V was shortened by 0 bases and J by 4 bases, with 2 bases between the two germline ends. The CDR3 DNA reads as TGTGCCAGCAGTGAAGCGCCAGATACGCAGTATTTT. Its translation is CASSEAPDTQYF.

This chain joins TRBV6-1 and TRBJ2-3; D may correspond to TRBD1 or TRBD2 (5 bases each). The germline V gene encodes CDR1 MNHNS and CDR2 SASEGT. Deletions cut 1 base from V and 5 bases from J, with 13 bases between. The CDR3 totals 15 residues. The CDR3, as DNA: TGTGCCAGCAGTGAAGGGGGCGCGGGTCAAGATACGCAGTATTTT. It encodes CASSEGGAGQDTQYF.

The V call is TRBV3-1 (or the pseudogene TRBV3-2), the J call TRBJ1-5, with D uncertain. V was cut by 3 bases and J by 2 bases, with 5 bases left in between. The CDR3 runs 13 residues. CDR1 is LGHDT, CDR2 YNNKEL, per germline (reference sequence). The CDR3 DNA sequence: TGTGCCAGCAGCCAGGCGTGCAATCAGCCCCAGCATTTT. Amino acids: CASSQACNQPQHF.

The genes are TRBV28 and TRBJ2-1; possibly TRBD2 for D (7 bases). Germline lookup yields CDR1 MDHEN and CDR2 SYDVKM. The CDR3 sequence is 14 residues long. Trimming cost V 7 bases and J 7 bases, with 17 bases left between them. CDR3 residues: CASNPGGQKNEQFF. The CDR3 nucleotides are TGTGCCAGCAACCCCGGGGGGCAAAAAAATGAGCAGTTCTTC.

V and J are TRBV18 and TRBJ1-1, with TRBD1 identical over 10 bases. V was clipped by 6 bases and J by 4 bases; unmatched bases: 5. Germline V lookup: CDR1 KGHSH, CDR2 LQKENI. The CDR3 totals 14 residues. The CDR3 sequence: CASSSGQGTTEAFF. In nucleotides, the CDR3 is TGTGCCAGCTCGTCGGGACAGGGGACCACTGAAGCTTTCTTT.

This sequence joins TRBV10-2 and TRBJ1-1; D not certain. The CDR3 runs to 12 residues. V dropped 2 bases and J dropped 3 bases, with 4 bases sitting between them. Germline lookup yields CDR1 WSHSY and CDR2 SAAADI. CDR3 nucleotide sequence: TGCGCCAGCAGTGAGAGGGACACTGAAGCTTTCTTT. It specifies CASSERDTEAFF.

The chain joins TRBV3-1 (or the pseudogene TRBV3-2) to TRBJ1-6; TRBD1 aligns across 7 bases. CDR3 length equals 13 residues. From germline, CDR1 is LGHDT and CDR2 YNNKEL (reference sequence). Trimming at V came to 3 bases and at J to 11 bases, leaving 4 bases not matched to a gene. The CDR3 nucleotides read TGTGCCAGCAGCCAGGGACAGCCAACACCCCTCCACTTT. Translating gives CASSQGQPTPLHF.

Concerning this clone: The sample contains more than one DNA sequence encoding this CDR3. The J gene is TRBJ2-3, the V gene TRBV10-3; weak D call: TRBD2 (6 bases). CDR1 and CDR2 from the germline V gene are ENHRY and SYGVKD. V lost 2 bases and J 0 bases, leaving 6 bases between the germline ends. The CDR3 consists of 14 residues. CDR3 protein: CAISEAGSTDTQYF. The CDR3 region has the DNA TGTGCCATCAGTGAGGCGGGAAGCACAGATACGCAGTATTTT.

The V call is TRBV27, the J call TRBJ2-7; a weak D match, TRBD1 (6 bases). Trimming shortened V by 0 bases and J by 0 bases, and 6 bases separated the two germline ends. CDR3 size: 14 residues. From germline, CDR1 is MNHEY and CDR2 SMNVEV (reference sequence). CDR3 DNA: TGTGCCAGCAGTTTATCAGGGGGCTCCTACGAGCAGTACGTC. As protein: CASSLSGGSYEQYV.

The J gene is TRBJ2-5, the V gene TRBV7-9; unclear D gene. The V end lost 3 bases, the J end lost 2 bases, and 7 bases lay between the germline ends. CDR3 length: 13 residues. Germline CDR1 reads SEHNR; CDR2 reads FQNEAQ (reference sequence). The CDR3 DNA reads TGTGCCAGCAGCTTCGGCGTACAAGAGACCCAGTACTTC. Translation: CASSFGVQETQYF.

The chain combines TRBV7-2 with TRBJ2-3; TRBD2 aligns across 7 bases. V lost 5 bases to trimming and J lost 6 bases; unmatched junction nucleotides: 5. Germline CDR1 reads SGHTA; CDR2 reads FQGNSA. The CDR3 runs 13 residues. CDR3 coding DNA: TGTGCCAGCAGCACAGGACTAGAGGATACGCAGTATTTT. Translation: CASSTGLEDTQYF.

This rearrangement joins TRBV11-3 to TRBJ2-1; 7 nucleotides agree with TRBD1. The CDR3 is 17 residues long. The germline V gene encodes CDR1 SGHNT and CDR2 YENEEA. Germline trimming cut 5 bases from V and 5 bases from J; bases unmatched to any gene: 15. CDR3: CASSPRDSEGSDNEQFF. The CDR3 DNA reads TGTGCCAGCAGCCCAAGGGACAGCGAAGGCTCGGACAATGAGCAGTTCTTC.

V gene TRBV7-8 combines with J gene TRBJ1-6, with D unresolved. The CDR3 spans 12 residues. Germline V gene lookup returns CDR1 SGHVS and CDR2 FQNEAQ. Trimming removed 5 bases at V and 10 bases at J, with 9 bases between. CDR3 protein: CASSQPPSPLHF. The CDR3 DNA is TGTGCCAGCAGCCAACCTCCCTCACCCCTCCACTTT.